One and the same sample provided the 29 T cell receptor beta chains below, sequenced in a study of cytomegalovirus exposure and HLA in healthy donors. The study ran its PCR with 60 Vbeta and 13 Jbeta primers. Clones were sequenced by immunoSEQ multiplex PCR, and TCRdb holds only the in-frame ones, with some missing. This table has 150,000 to 200,000 clones, 82% appearing once. What was sequenced was PBMCs. The source is a man in his fifties in good health and CMV-seropositive.

This sequence joins TRBV14 and TRBJ2-3; TRBD1 matches 7 bases. CDR1 is SGHDN and CDR2 is FVKESK in the germline V gene. CDR3 size: 15 residues. After removal of 1 base from V and 6 bases from J, the junction contained 7 bases not matched to a gene. DNA for the CDR3: TGTGCCAGCAGCCAAGGGGACAGACAGGGCGATACGCAGTATTTT. Its translation: CASSQGDRQGDTQYF.

The V gene is TRBV4-1, the J gene TRBJ1-5; D gene ambiguous. V was trimmed by 1 base and J by 1 base, leaving 8 bases between them. The CDR3 has 15 residues. Germline V gene lookup returns CDR1 MGHRA and CDR2 YSYEKL. This chain's CDR3 is CASSQAKQSNQPQHF. The CDR3 coding sequence is TGCGCCAGCAGCCAAGCCAAACAGAGCAATCAGCCCCAGCATTTT.

This clone was counted a few times. As DNA, the CDR3 is TGTGCCAGCAAAGAGAGGCCGGACGGGAGGTCCTACGAGCAGTACTTC. It encodes CASKERPDGRSYEQYF. J is TRBJ2-7 and V is TRBV5-4; 7 bases line up with TRBD2. CDR3 size: 16 residues. V trimming: 6 bases; J trimming: 1 base; junction bases outside the gene matches: 13. The germline V gene has CDR1 SGHNT and CDR2 YYREEE (reference sequence).

This clone was observed once. The junction does not match germline at one end; this may be a read error. This sequence joins TRBV7-7 and TRBJ2-5, with 7 nucleotides matching TRBD1. Germline V gives CDR1 SSHAT, CDR2 FNYEAQ (reference sequence). This CDR3 is built from 15 residues. DNA for the CDR3: TGTGCTAGCAGCCTACACGCAGGGGGCCAAGAGACCCAGTACTTC. Its protein product is CASSLHAGGQETQYF.

V and J are TRBV6-4 and TRBJ2-3; tentatively, D is TRBD1 (6 bases). In germline, CDR1 is MRHNA, CDR2 SNTAGT. The CDR3 covers 15 residues. Trimming left V 0 bases short and J 4 bases short, with 11 bases between. CDR3 sequence (DNA): TGTGCCAGCAGTGACTCGGAGGACAGCCCAGATACGCAGTATTTT. It codes for CASSDSEDSPDTQYF.

The V and J genes are TRBV9 and TRBJ2-4; D gene uncertain. Germline CDR1 reads SGDLS; CDR2 reads YYNGEE. Trimming shortened V by 0 bases and J by 7 bases, and 8 bases separated the two germline ends. The CDR3 covers 13 residues. CDR3 residues: CASSVDGFNIQYF. The CDR3, as DNA: TGTGCCAGCAGCGTAGACGGGTTCAACATTCAGTACTTC.

The chain carries TRBV5-1 and TRBJ2-5, with 7 bases that match TRBD2. The CDR3 runs 15 residues. V lost 0 bases, J lost 2 bases, and 4 bases stayed unmatched. Germline V lookup: CDR1 SGHRS, CDR2 YFSETQ. CDR3 loop: CASSLAGLDQETQYF. Written as DNA, the CDR3 is TGCGCCAGCAGCTTGGCCGGACTAGATCAAGAGACCCAGTACTTC.

The chain is built from TRBV28 and TRBJ1-4; weak D call: TRBD1 (6 bases). Germline CDR1 and CDR2: MDHEN and SYDVKM. The V end lost 5 bases, the J end lost 0 bases, and 16 bases lay between the germline ends. This CDR3 is built from 17 residues. For the CDR3, the DNA is TGTGCCAGCAGTCCCCCGGACAGTACTACAACTAATGAAAAACTGTTTTTT. Its translation: CASSPPDSTTTNEKLFF.

The CDR3 loop is CASSQGGGEVSYEQYF. CDR3 coding DNA: TGTGCCAGCAGCCAAGGAGGGGGGGAGGTCTCCTACGAGCAGTACTTC. The rearrangement joins TRBV4-2 to TRBJ2-7; weak D call: TRBD2 (7 bases). V shed 1 base and J shed 0 bases, with 13 bases lying between them. The CDR3 is made up of 16 amino acids. CDR1 is LGHNA and CDR2 is YNFKEQ in the germline V gene.

This sequence joins TRBV19 and TRBJ2-5, with 8 bases aligning to TRBD2. The J segment lost 0 bases and the V segment lost 4 bases, leaving 7 bases of the junction unmatched. The CDR3 consists of 16 residues. Germline V gene data show CDR1 as LNHDA and CDR2 as SQIVND (reference sequence). The CDR3 DNA follows: TGTGCCAGTAGTACCCTAGCGGGTCAGAACCAAGAGACCCAGTACTTC. Protein: CASSTLAGQNQETQYF.

This sequence joins TRBV7-3 and TRBJ2-1; 9 positions agree with TRBD1. The CDR3 runs to 16 residues. V shed 2 bases, J shed 7 bases, and the junction held 9 bases outside the gene matches. Germline CDR1 and CDR2: SGHTA and FQGTGA. This CDR3 reads CASSLAWTGVGNEQFF. For the CDR3, the DNA is TGTGCCAGCAGCTTAGCGTGGACAGGGGTGGGAAATGAGCAGTTCTTC.

Written as DNA, the CDR3 is TGTGCCAGCAGTACCTCGACAGAGTATGGTGAAAAACTGTTTTTT. It specifies CASSTSTEYGEKLFF. The V and J genes are TRBV28 and TRBJ1-4, with TRBD1 as a possible D gene (5 bases). The CDR3 has 15 residues. The germline CDR1 and CDR2 sequences are MDHEN and SYDVKM. With 5 bases removed from V and 7 bases from J, the gap between germline ends came to 17 bases.

The J gene is TRBJ1-4, the V gene TRBV5-4, with 9 bases lining up with TRBD1. Trimming at V came to 4 bases and at J to 7 bases, leaving 5 bases not matched to a gene. The germline V gene has CDR1 SGHNT and CDR2 YYREEE (reference sequence). The length of the CDR3 is 14 residues. The CDR3 DNA is TGTGCCAGCAGCCGGGGACAGGGAAGTGAAAAACTGTTTTTT. Protein product: CASSRGQGSEKLFF.

The chain combines TRBV9 with TRBJ1-2; D not certain. The CDR3 is 15 residues long. V was clipped by 0 bases and J by 0 bases, with 9 bases between them. Germline V gene data show CDR1 as SGDLS and CDR2 as YYNGEE. CDR3 nucleotides: TGTGCCAGCAGCGTAGCGCCAGTTTCTAACTATGGCTACACCTTC. Translation: CASSVAPVSNYGYTF.

This rearrangement joins TRBV30 to TRBJ2-2; TRBD1 matches 8 bases. Germline assignment: CDR1 GTSNPN and CDR2 SVGIG (reference sequence). The trim removed 1 base at V and 4 bases at J, leaving 2 bases unmatched. The CDR3 runs to 14 residues. CDR3 in amino acids: CAWSGQGRTGELFF. CDR3 nucleotides: TGTGCCTGGAGTGGACAGGGGCGCACCGGGGAGCTGTTTTTT.

J is TRBJ2-3 and V is TRBV18; D is uncertain. Per germline, CDR1 KGHSH and CDR2 LQKENI. Trimming cost V 2 bases and J 0 bases, with 12 bases left between them. The CDR3 contains 16 residues. The CDR3 loop is CASSPRSEFSTDTQYF. CDR3 DNA: TGTGCCAGCTCACCAAGAAGCGAGTTTAGCACAGATACGCAGTATTTT.

In its sample, this clone was seen a few times. This chain uses TRBV28 with TRBJ1-1, with D possibly being TRBD1 (6 bases). Germline V gives CDR1 MDHEN, CDR2 SYDVKM. The length of the CDR3 is 16 residues. V shed 6 bases and J shed 1 base, with 18 bases lying between them. The CDR3 DNA is TGTGCCAGCAGCCTCTTAGGGGGACATTGGAACACTGAAGCTTTCTTT. It translates to CASSLLGGHWNTEAFF.

The DNA for the CDR3 is TGTGCCATCAGTGGTCGAACGGGAGGGGCCTACAATGAGCAGTTCTTC. This sequence encodes CAISGRTGGAYNEQFF. The chain carries TRBV10-3 and TRBJ2-1, with TRBD2 identical over 8 bases. Germline CDR1 is ENHRY and CDR2 is SYGVKD. The CDR3 contains 16 residues. The ends lost 4 bases at V and 2 bases at J; junction bases unmatched: 7.

V gene TRBV19 combines with J gene TRBJ2-1, with 11 bases matching TRBD2. Germline V gene lookup returns CDR1 LNHDA and CDR2 SQIVND (reference sequence). Trimming cost V 3 bases and J 15 bases; bases outside gene matches: 10. The CDR3 extends over 14 amino acids. In DNA form, the CDR3 reads TGTGCCAGTAGTATTGGTAGCGGGGGGGCCCCAGCGTTCTTC. This codes for CASSIGSGGAPAFF.

V gene TRBV11-2 combines with J gene TRBJ2-1; TRBD2 agrees at 9 bases. The CDR3 is 17 amino acids. Germline V gives CDR1 SGHAT, CDR2 FQNNGV. J gave up 10 bases and V 5 bases, and 18 bases lay outside the gene matches. For the CDR3, the DNA is TGTGCCAGCAGCCCCGGGATGGCGGGGGGGTATTTAAAGGAGCAGTTCTTC. Its translation is CASSPGMAGGYLKEQFF.

The genes are TRBV7-2 and TRBJ2-7; TRBD2 matches at 11 bases. The germline gives CDR1 SGHTA, CDR2 FQGNSA. V lost 2 bases, J lost 4 bases, and 4 bases stayed unmatched. CDR3 size: 15 residues. CDR3 nucleotides: TGTGCCAGCAGCTTATCTAGCGGGAGGCATTACGAGCAGTACTTC. This codes for CASSLSSGRHYEQYF. The whole variable domain, filled in from reference TRBV7-2 and TRBJ2-7, reads GAGVSQSPSNKVTEKGKDVELRCDPISGHTALYWYRQSLGQGLEFLIYFQGNSAPDKSGLPSDRFSAERTGGSVSTLTIQRTQQEDSAVYLCASSLSSGRHYEQYFGPGTRLTVT.

The chain recombines TRBV6-1 with TRBJ1-2, with D maybe TRBD1 (6 bases). This CDR3 has 14 amino acids. Germline V gene sequence: CDR1 MNHNS, CDR2 SASEGT. The V gene lost 11 bases and the J gene lost 3 bases, with 19 bases spanning the gap. CDR3 sequence reads: CAGWLGRGDYGYTF. CDR3 coding DNA: TGTGCCGGGTGGTTGGGCAGGGGAGACTATGGCTACACCTTC.

This chain links TRBV9 with TRBJ1-1; TRBD1 agrees at 7 bases. CDR1 is SGDLS, CDR2 YYNGEE, per germline. The CDR3 runs to 15 residues. Trimming at V came to 4 bases and at J to 1 base, leaving 7 bases not matched to a gene. The CDR3 DNA reads TGTGCCAGCAGCTCAACTAGACAGGGGAACACTGAAGCTTTCTTT. The encoded protein is CASSSTRQGNTEAFF.

The chain employs TRBV28 and TRBJ1-1; a possible D gene is TRBD1 (6 bases). The CDR3 runs to 14 residues. Germline values: CDR1 MDHEN, CDR2 SYDVKM. V lost 6 bases to trimming and J lost 4 bases, with 15 bases between them. The CDR3 DNA reads as TGTGCCAGCAGACGCACCGGACAGTCCACTGAAGCTTTCTTT. This encodes CASRRTGQSTEAFF.

V usage is TRBV19 and J usage is TRBJ2-2; the match to TRBD1 covers 9 bases. The CDR3 contains 16 residues. Germline V gene sequence: CDR1 LNHDA, CDR2 SQIVND (reference sequence). Germline trimming cut 4 bases from V and 2 bases from J; bases unmatched to any gene: 5. CDR3 DNA sequence: TGTGCCAGTAGTAACACACAGGGGGCAAACACCGGGGAGCTGTTTTTT. Translating it yields CASSNTQGANTGELFF.

The chain is built from TRBV19 and TRBJ1-2; TRBD1 matches at 7 bases. Germline V CDR1 and CDR2: LNHDA, SQIVND (reference sequence). Trimming removed 3 bases from V and 6 bases from J; junction bases left unmatched: 7. The CDR3 is made up of 14 amino acids. CDR3 DNA sequence: TGTGCCAGTAGTATGCGAAGGGGGCTCGATGGCTACACCTTC. Amino acids: CASSMRRGLDGYTF. Complete variable domain (other parts from reference TRBV19 and TRBJ1-2): DGGITQSPKYLFRKEGQNVTLSCEQNLNHDAMYWYRQDPGQGLRLIYYSQIVNDFQKGDIAEGYSVSREKKESFPLTVTSAQKNPTAFYLCASSMRRGLDGYTFGSGTRLTVV.

The J gene is TRBJ2-2, the V gene TRBV7-2; D gene ambiguous. The CDR3 sequence is 14 residues long. CDR1 is SGHTA, CDR2 FQGNSA, per germline. V gave up 5 bases and J gave up 8 bases, with 15 bases separating them. CDR3 nucleotide sequence: TGTGCCAGCAGCCCTCCGTTCTATACGGGGGAGCTGTTTTTT. Encoded protein: CASSPPFYTGELFF.

This chain joins TRBV6-5 and TRBJ1-1; no definite D call. Germline V gives CDR1 MNHEY, CDR2 SVGAGI. Trimming pared 6 bases from V and 1 base from J, leaving 9 bases between. The CDR3 extends over 13 amino acids. DNA of the CDR3: TGTGCCAGCAGCGTTAGAACGAACACTGAAGCTTTCTTT. Its protein product is CASSVRTNTEAFF.

This chain joins TRBV9 and TRBJ2-1; 9 bases agree with TRBD2. Germline V CDR1 and CDR2: SGDLS, YYNGEE. Losses at the gene ends were 6 bases for V and 7 bases for J; bases not matched to a gene: 11. This CDR3 spans 15 amino acids. CDR3 amino acids: CASTGREGLSNEQFF. CDR3 nucleotides: TGTGCCAGCACGGGGCGGGAGGGCCTTAGTAATGAGCAGTTCTTC.